What follows describes a single T cell receptor (beta chain). What it binds is not known. It was with 60 Vbeta and 13 Jbeta primers that the PCR ran. Here immunoSEQ multiplex PCR was the method, and the copy in TCRdb shows in-frame clones only, minus some. The sample has 220,000 or so clones, approximately 80% seen once; the top ten hold around 1.7%. These data belong to a study of cytomegalovirus exposure and HLA in healthy donors. Findings and caveats of the study: Listed as cytomegalovirus-associated were 170 or so TCR beta chains. Cytomegalovirus status was reportedly diagnosed by the classifier with high sensitivity and specificity.

There are 15 residues in the CDR3. CDR1 is MGHRA and CDR2 is YSYEKL in the germline V gene. V was pared by 6 bases and J by 5 bases, with 9 bases of the junction left unmatched. The clonotype originates from a middle-aged man in good health and CMV-seronegative. The sample consisted of PBMCs. This chain connects TRBV4-1 to TRBJ2-5; 10 positions agree with TRBD2. The CDR3 is CASRKGAGGQETQYF. Here the CDR3 DNA reads TGCGCCAGCAGGAAGGGAGCGGGAGGGCAGGAGACCCAGTACTTC.